What follows are 14 T cell receptor beta chains derived from one specimen sequenced in a study of PD-L1 blockade in urothelial cancer. Data came from immunoSEQ multiplex PCR; TCRdb stores just in-frame clones and leaves some out. The repertoire holds tens of thousands of clones, with approximately 84% as singletons. The time point here: peripheral blood 6 weeks after treatment start. The input for sequencing was PBMCs, taken around atezolizumab (anti-PD-L1) treatment. The receptors here all came from a man between 65 and 85 years old with urothelial cancer.

V usage is TRBV27 and J usage is TRBJ2-2; D gene uncertain. In germline, CDR1 is MNHEY, CDR2 SMNVEV (reference sequence). This CDR3 spans 11 amino acids. Deletions cut 4 bases from V and 7 bases from J, with 4 bases between. CDR3 coding DNA: TGTGCCAGCAGTTCCCTCGGGGAGCTGTTTTTT. It translates to CASSSLGELFF.

The rearrangement joins TRBV6-5 to TRBJ1-2; D is unresolved. CDR3 size: 15 residues. V shed 0 bases and J shed 5 bases, with 13 bases lying between them. Germline V gene sequence: CDR1 MNHEY, CDR2 SVGAGI. CDR3 sequence (DNA): TGTGCCAGCAGTTACTCCCAAGTCGGAGATTATGGCTACACCTTC. It specifies CASSYSQVGDYGYTF.

The V gene is TRBV9, the J gene TRBJ2-5; tentative D call: TRBD1 (5 bases). The end of the DNA is better explained by TRBJ2-7, so the J call may be wrong. Germline CDR1 is SGDLS and CDR2 is YYNGEE. The CDR3 has 15 residues. The CDR3, as DNA: TGTGCCAGCAGTTCCACAGGAGCGCCCTCCTACGAGCAGTACTTC. This sequence encodes CASSSTGAPSYEQYF.

The chain has TRBV5-6 and TRBJ2-3, with 12 bases aligning to TRBD2. The trim removed 5 bases at V and 4 bases at J, leaving 8 bases unmatched. There are 16 residues in the CDR3. Germline values: CDR1 SGHDT, CDR2 YYEEEE. The CDR3 bases are TGTGCCAGCAGATCACCTAGCGGGAGGGCTCCAGATACGCAGTATTTT. Translating it yields CASRSPSGRAPDTQYF. The full variable domain, with the rest looked up from reference TRBV5-6 and TRBJ2-3, is DAGVTQSPTHLIKTRGQQVTLRCSPKSGHDTVSWYQQALGQGPQFIFQYYEEEERQRGNFPDRFSGHQFPNYSSELNVNALLLGDSALYLCASRSPSGRAPDTQYFGPGTRLTVL.

The rearrangement joins TRBV19 to TRBJ2-2, with a tentative D call TRBD2 (6 bases). Germline CDR1 and CDR2: LNHDA and SQIVND (reference sequence). The CDR3 length is 17 residues. The germline V and J ends were trimmed by 3 bases and 0 bases, with 14 bases remaining between them. The CDR3 loop reads CASSMRSGRSNTGELFF. The CDR3 DNA reads as TGTGCCAGTAGTATGCGGTCGGGGAGGTCGAACACCGGGGAGCTGTTTTTT.

DNA for the CDR3: TGCGCCAGCAGGGGACTAGCGGAGACCTACGAGCAGTACTTC. This sequence encodes CASRGLAETYEQYF. The chain combines TRBV10-2 with TRBJ2-7, with 11 bases aligning to TRBD2. CDR1 WSHSY and CDR2 SAAADI come from the germline V gene. The CDR3 runs 14 residues. The ends lost 6 bases at V and 2 bases at J; junction bases unmatched: 3.

The J gene is TRBJ1-5, the V gene TRBV6-1, with 8 bases that match TRBD1. With 2 bases clipped from V and 7 bases from J, the junction kept 7 bases outside the gene matches. Per the germline V gene, CDR1 is MNHNS and CDR2 is SASEGT. The CDR3 runs 15 residues. CDR3 region: CASSENRGSGQPQHF. The CDR3 nucleotides are TGTGCCAGCAGTGAAAACAGGGGGTCGGGCCAGCCCCAGCATTTT.

V gene TRBV25-1 combines with J gene TRBJ1-2, with a tentative D call TRBD1 (6 bases). The V end was cut by 3 bases, the J end by 4 bases, with 15 bases between. This CDR3 has 15 amino acids. Germline V gives CDR1 MGHDK, CDR2 SYGVNS. CDR3 protein: CASSDKGSGAYGYTF. CDR3 DNA sequence: TGTGCCAGCAGTGACAAAGGTTCAGGGGCCTATGGCTACACCTTC.

The J gene is TRBJ2-1, the V gene TRBV11-3, with 14 bases matching TRBD2. The CDR3 has 16 residues. Trimming at V came to 5 bases and at J to 5 bases, leaving 5 bases not matched to a gene. Germline V gene sequence: CDR1 SGHNT, CDR2 YENEEA. CDR3 region: CASSPVTSGRDNEQFF. The CDR3 DNA follows: TGTGCCAGCAGCCCAGTGACTAGCGGGAGGGACAATGAGCAGTTCTTC. Combining the CDR3 with reference TRBV11-3 and TRBJ2-1 gives the whole variable domain EAGVVQSPRYKIIEKKQPVAFWCNPISGHNTLYWYLQNLGQGPELLIRYENEEAVDDSQLPKDRFSAERLKGVDSTLKIQPAELGDSAVYLCASSPVTSGRDNEQFFGPGTRLTVL.

V usage is TRBV2 and J usage is TRBJ1-3, with D maybe TRBD1 (6 bases). Germline assignment: CDR1 SNHLY and CDR2 FYNNEI. V lost 0 bases, J lost 2 bases, and 8 bases lay in between. This CDR3 contains 15 residues. CDR3 bases: TGTGCCAGCAGTGAAGCCTCAGGGGCTGGAAACACCATATATTTT. It yields the protein CASSEASGAGNTIYF.

The chain recombines TRBV29-1 with TRBJ2-7, with 7 nucleotides matching TRBD1. V was pared by 6 bases and J by 0 bases, with 11 bases of the junction left unmatched. Per germline, CDR1 SQVTM and CDR2 ANQGSEA. This CDR3 has 15 amino acids. This chain's CDR3 is CSVLARGLSSYEQYF. Here the CDR3 DNA reads TGCAGCGTCCTGGCTAGGGGGCTTAGCTCCTACGAGCAGTACTTC.

This chain uses TRBV7-3 with TRBJ2-5, with 8 nucleotides matching TRBD2. The CDR3 loop spans 15 amino acids. CDR1 is SGHTA and CDR2 is FQGTGA in the germline V gene. With 6 bases clipped from V and 5 bases from J, the junction kept 11 bases outside the gene matches. CDR3 DNA sequence: TGTGCCAGCAGTTCGGTAGCGGGATCAGGGGAGACCCAGTACTTC. This codes for CASSSVAGSGETQYF. The full variable domain, completed using reference TRBV7-3 and TRBJ2-5, is GAGVSQTPSNKVTEKGKYVELRCDPISGHTALYWYRQSLGQGPEFLIYFQGTGAADDSGLPNDRFFAVRPEGSVSTLKIQRTERGDSAVYLCASSSVAGSGETQYFGPGTRLLVL.

V usage is TRBV5-3 and J usage is TRBJ2-5; maybe TRBD2 (6 bases). TRBV5-3 is sorted into the ORF group, with uncertain function. V lost 2 bases and J 5 bases, leaving 19 bases between the germline ends. The CDR3 loop spans 16 amino acids. The CDR3 DNA follows: TGTGCCAGAAGCTTCCAGGGTCTCGGCGGGACGGAGACCCAGTACTTC. This gives the protein CARSFQGLGGTETQYF.

The V call is TRBV2, the J call TRBJ1-2, with 10 bases aligning to TRBD1. The V gene end was trimmed by 4 bases and the J gene end by 6 bases; junction bases not matched to a gene: 5. This CDR3 spans 14 amino acids. Germline assignment: CDR1 SNHLY and CDR2 FYNNEI. CDR3 coding DNA: TGTGCCAGCAGTGTTGACAGGGGGCTCGATGGCTACACCTTC. It codes for CASSVDRGLDGYTF.